The clone carrying this T cell receptor beta chain was seen just once. Its antigen is as yet unknown. The data were taken from a study of T cell responses to AZD1222 COVID-19 vaccine. The study's findings and limits: Repertoire collection took place solely once the T cell response had peaked. Spike-specific TCR breadth and depth went up after people got two AZD1222 doses.

This CDR3 region has 14 residues. V shed 2 bases, J shed 1 base, and the junction held 0 bases outside the gene matches. CDR1 MGHRA and CDR2 YSYEKL come from the germline V gene. The table came from immunoSEQ multiplex PCR; TCRdb's copy has only in-frame clones and leaves some out. Of about 110,000 clones listed, around nine tenths are singletons. The clonotype was recovered from an adult in good health. This chain links TRBV4-1 with TRBJ2-3, with 7 positions matching TRBD2. Sequencing was performed on peripheral blood, taken on day 0 of AZD1222 vaccination. CDR3: CASSQTSGTDTQYF. CDR3 coding DNA: TGCGCCAGCAGCCAAACTAGCGGCACAGATACGCAGTATTTT.